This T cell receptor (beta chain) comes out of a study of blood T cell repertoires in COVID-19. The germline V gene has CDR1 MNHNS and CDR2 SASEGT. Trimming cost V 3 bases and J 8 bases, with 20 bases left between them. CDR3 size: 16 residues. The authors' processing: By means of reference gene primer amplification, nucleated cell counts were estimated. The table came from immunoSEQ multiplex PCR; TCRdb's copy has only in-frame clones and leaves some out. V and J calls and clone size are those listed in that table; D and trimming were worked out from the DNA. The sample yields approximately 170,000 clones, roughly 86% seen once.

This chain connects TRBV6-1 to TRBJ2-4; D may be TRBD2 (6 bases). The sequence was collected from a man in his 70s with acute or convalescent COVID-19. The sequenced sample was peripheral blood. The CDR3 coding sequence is TGTGCCAGCAGTGACATTCCGACTAGTTGGGGCGACATTCAGTACTTC. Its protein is CASSDIPTSWGDIQYF.